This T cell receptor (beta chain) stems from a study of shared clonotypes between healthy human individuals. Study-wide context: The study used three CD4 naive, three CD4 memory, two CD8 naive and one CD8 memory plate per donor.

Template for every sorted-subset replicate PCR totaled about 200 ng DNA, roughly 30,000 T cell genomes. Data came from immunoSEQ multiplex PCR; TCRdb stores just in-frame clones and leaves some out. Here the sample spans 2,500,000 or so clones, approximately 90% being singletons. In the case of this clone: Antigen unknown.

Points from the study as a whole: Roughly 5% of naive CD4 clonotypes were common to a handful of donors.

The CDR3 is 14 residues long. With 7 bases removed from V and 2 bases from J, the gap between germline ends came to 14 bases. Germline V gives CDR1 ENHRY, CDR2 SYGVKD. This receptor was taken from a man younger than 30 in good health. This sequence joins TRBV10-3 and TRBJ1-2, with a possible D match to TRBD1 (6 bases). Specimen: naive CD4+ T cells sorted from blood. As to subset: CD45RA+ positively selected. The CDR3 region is CAINAGTPNYGYTF. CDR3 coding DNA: TGTGCCATCAATGCCGGGACACCCAACTATGGCTACACCTTC.